This T cell receptor beta chain was found in a study of T cell responses to AZD1222 COVID-19 vaccine. Study outcomes and limitations: The span of vaccine-associated CD4 TCRs extended across spike, with dominance at 160-218 and 743-854.

Method: immunoSEQ multiplex PCR; TCRdb's copy keeps in-frame clones and lacks some. Here the sample spans fewer than 200,000 clones, 88% being singletons. As regards this clone: Antigen unknown.

The sequence came from an adult in good health. Sequencing used peripheral blood, obtained on day 0 of AZD1222 vaccination.

In DNA form, the CDR3 reads TGTGCCAGCAGCCAAGACCCTGGTCAGTGGAGGGTGACAGATACGCAGTATTTT. It encodes CASSQDPGQWRVTDTQYF. The genes are TRBV3-1 (or the pseudogene TRBV3-2) and TRBJ2-3; possible D gene TRBD2, 6 bases. The CDR3 has 18 residues. V was trimmed by 0 bases and J by 3 bases, leaving 19 bases between them. Germline loops: CDR1 LGHDT, CDR2 YNNKEL (reference sequence).